This passage covers 4 T cell receptor beta chains from one sample sequenced in a study of T cell repertoires in ileal Crohn's disease. Sequencing was performed with immunoSEQ multiplex PCR; in TCRdb, only in-frame clones are kept and a portion is missing. The repertoire holds about 11,000 clones, with less than 85% as singletons. Regarding time point: neoterminal ileum biopsy at postoperative endoscopy, about 6 months after surgery. The sample consisted of ileal tissue. All receptors come from an adult with Crohn's disease.

This clone was picked up one time. V usage is TRBV27 and J usage is TRBJ2-1, with a weak D call TRBD2 (5 bases). CDR3 length equals 15 residues. Trimming took off 3 bases at V and 0 bases at J, with 9 bases between the two ends. Per germline, CDR1 MNHEY and CDR2 SMNVEV (reference sequence). Here the CDR3 reads CASSFEGRSYNEQFF. The CDR3 DNA is TGTGCCAGCAGTTTCGAGGGCCGCTCCTACAATGAGCAGTTCTTC.

The V call is TRBV5-5, the J call TRBJ2-7; D perhaps matches TRBD1 (6 bases). Germline V gene sequence: CDR1 SGHKS, CDR2 YYEKEE (reference sequence). This CDR3 contains 14 residues. Trimming took off 3 bases at V and 2 bases at J, with 12 bases between the two ends. CDR3 amino acids: CASSWDTLTYEQYF. DNA of the CDR3: TGTGCCAGCAGCTGGGACACCCTAACCTACGAGCAGTACTTC.

CDR3: CASSEFPGQDYEQYF. CDR3 sequence (DNA): TGTGCCAGCAGCGAATTCCCGGGACAGGACTACGAGCAGTACTTC. The V gene is TRBV9, the J gene TRBJ2-7, with 8 bases fitting TRBD1. The length of the CDR3 is 15 residues. Trimming cost V 3 bases and J 3 bases; bases outside gene matches: 8. Germline V CDR1 and CDR2: SGDLS, YYNGEE.

V and J are TRBV5-1 and TRBJ1-5; 8 bases match TRBD1. The CDR3 has 15 amino acids. Per the germline V gene, CDR1 is SGHRS and CDR2 is YFSETQ. V lost 1 base and J lost 5; bases outside the gene matches: 5. This CDR3 reads CASSLRAGGDQPQHF. The CDR3 coding sequence is TGCGCCAGCAGCTTGAGAGCAGGGGGCGATCAGCCCCAGCATTTT.